The 10 T cell receptor beta chains reported below all come from one sample, sequenced in a study of CD8+CD57+ T cells in acquired aplastic anemia. Genomic DNA constituted the template upon which TCR beta VDJ and CDR3 profiling was performed. MiXCR was run by TCRdb on the reads, yielding one entry per CDR3 protein. The data hold about 420,000 distinct CDR3 sequences, with under 80% observed a single time. Sequences were obtained from sorted CD4+, CD8+, or CD8+CD57+ T cells (not recorded which) from PBMCs. The source is a human donor in good health, serving as a control.

In its sample, this clonotype was seen once. This chain uses TRBV7-6 with TRBJ2-6; no reliable D call. Between the trimmed V and J ends, which lost 5 bases and 4 bases, there was a span of 9 bases. From germline, CDR1 is SGHVS and CDR2 FNYEAQ. This CDR3 is built from 14 residues. The CDR3 DNA sequence: TGTGCCAGCAGCCCCGGTTCCGGGGCCAACGTCCTGACTTTC. Protein sequence: CASSPGSGANVLTF.

This rearrangement joins TRBV2 to TRBJ2-7; TRBD2 agrees at 15 bases. The end of the DNA aligns better with TRBJ2-1, so the J call may be wrong. From germline, CDR1 is SNHLY and CDR2 FYNNEI. The CDR3 is 16 amino acids. DNA of the CDR3: TGTGCCAGCAAGGGACTAGCGGGAGGTTCCTACAATGAGCAGTTCTTC. Translation gives CASKGLAGGSYNEQFF.

This clonotype was recorded many times. The chain employs TRBV13 and TRBJ1-2, with 9 positions matching TRBD1. The CDR3 contains 13 residues. Germline trimming cut 10 bases from V and 1 base from J; bases unmatched to any gene: 4. Germline-derived CDR1 and CDR2 are PRHDT and FYEKMQ (reference sequence). The CDR3 nucleotides are TGTGCCACCCACAGGGGGCGTAACTATGGCTACACCTTC. It codes for CATHRGRNYGYTF.

The J gene is TRBJ2-5, the V gene TRBV7-2; D is uncertain. Trimming stripped 5 bases from V and 14 bases from J, with 27 bases between. The V gene's germline CDR1 is SGHTA and CDR2 FQGNSA. The CDR3 extends over 15 amino acids. The CDR3 DNA is TGTGCCAGCAGCGAGGCTGCAGATACGCAGTATTTTCGCTACTTC. This codes for CASSEAADTQYFRYF.

This chain joins TRBV2 and TRBJ1-2; 8 bases map to TRBD1. Germline CDR1 and CDR2: SNHLY and FYNNEI. CDR3 length: 12 amino acids. The J segment lost 4 bases and the V segment lost 6 bases, leaving 1 base of the junction unmatched. Here the CDR3 reads CASRDRVYGYTF. In nucleotides, the CDR3 is TGTGCCAGCAGGGACAGGGTCTATGGCTACACCTTC.

With regard to this clonotype: A read error is possible here, since a much larger clone lies one base away. The V and J genes are TRBV20-1 and TRBJ1-3; D call uncertain. The germline CDR1 and CDR2 sequences are DFQATT and SNEGSKA (reference sequence). This CDR3 is 15 amino acids long. This CDR3 is CSARDPLKAGNAIYF. The CDR3 nucleotides are TGCAGTGCTAGAGATCCGCTAAAGGCTGGAAACGCCATATATTTT.

Points on this clonotype: An end of the junction does not agree with germline; a read error may underlie this. This rearrangement joins TRBV9 to TRBJ2-3; maybe TRBD2 (5 bases). This CDR3 has 14 amino acids. In germline, CDR1 is SGDLS, CDR2 YYNGEE. CDR3 in amino acids: CASSLDWRAGVSNF. CDR3 bases: TGTGCCAGCAGCCTAGACTGGAGAGCCGGGGTGAGCAATTTT.

The chain employs TRBV12-3 or TRBV12-4 and TRBJ1-1, with TRBD1 identical over 7 bases. This CDR3 has 14 amino acids. V lost 5 bases, J lost 5 bases, and 8 bases stayed unmatched. CDR3 residues: CASSRQGSRTEAFF. The CDR3 coding sequence is TGTGCCAGCAGTAGACAGGGTTCGCGGACTGAAGCTTTCTTT.

This clonotype was seen ten or more times. V usage is TRBV7-2 and J usage is TRBJ2-5; D might be TRBD1 (5 bases). Germline values: CDR1 SGHTA, CDR2 FQGNSA. The CDR3 length is 13 residues. V was clipped by 5 bases and J by 5 bases, with 12 bases between them. The CDR3 DNA reads as TGTGCCAGCAGCGTGGGGCTCCTGGAGACCCAGTACTTC. Translating gives CASSVGLLETQYF.

The chain carries TRBV9 and TRBJ1-5; D unresolved. This CDR3 comprises 14 residues. The germline gives CDR1 SGDLS, CDR2 YYNGEE. V was shortened by 0 bases and J by 10 bases, with 14 bases between the two germline ends. The CDR3 DNA follows: TGTGCCAGCAGCGTAGACCCGGGCAGTCCCCCCCAGCATTTT. Translated: CASSVDPGSPPQHF.